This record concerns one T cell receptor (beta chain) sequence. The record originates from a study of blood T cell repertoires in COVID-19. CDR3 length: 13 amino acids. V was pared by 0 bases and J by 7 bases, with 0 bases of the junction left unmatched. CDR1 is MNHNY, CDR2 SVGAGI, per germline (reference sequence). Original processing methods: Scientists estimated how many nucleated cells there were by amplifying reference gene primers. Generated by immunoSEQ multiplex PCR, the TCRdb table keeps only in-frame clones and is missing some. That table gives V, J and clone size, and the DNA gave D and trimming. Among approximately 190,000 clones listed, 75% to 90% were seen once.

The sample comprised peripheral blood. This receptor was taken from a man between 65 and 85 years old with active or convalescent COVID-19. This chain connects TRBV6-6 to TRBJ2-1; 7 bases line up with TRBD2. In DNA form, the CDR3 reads TGTGCCAGCAGTTACTCTAGCGGGAATGAGCAGTTCTTC. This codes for CASSYSSGNEQFF.